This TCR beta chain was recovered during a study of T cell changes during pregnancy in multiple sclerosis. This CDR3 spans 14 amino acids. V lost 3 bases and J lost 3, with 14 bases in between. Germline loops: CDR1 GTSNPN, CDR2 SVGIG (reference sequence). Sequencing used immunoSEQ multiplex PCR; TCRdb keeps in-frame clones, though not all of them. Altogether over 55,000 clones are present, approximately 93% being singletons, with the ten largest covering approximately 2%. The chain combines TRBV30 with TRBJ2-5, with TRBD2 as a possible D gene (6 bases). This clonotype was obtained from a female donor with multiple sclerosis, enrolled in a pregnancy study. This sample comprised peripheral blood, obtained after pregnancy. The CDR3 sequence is CAWSKGRGKETQYF. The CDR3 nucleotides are TGTGCCTGGAGCAAAGGCCGGGGGAAAGAGACCCAGTACTTC.